These 27 T cell receptor beta chains originate from one sample sequenced in a study of spatial heterogeneity in lung cancer. TCRdb re-analysed the 5' RACE reads in MiXCR, keeping a single row per CDR3 protein. Among 20,000 to 25,000 distinct CDR3 sequences listed, over 3% were seen once. The time point was: sample taken at primary tumor resection. This material consisted of PBMCs, taken at surgery. The receptor source for this set is a female donor with early-stage non-small cell lung cancer.

At least ten counts were recorded for this clonotype. The V call is TRBV6-1, the J call TRBJ1-5, with D maybe TRBD1 (6 bases). CDR1 is MNHNS and CDR2 is SASEGT in the germline V gene. This CDR3 region has 15 residues. Between the trimmed V and J ends, which lost 4 bases and 7 bases, there was a span of 17 bases. CDR3 bases: TGTGCCAGCAGTGTAACCGACAGGCAGGGGCAGCCCCAGCATTTT. Protein sequence: CASSVTDRQGQPQHF.

This clonotype was found many times. This chain links TRBV4-1 with TRBJ2-7; D not resolved. The V end lost 1 base, the J end lost 2 bases, and 6 bases lay between the germline ends. The length of the CDR3 is 13 residues. Germline loops: CDR1 MGHRA, CDR2 YSYEKL. This CDR3 is CASSQGATYEQYF. As DNA, the CDR3 is TGCGCCAGCAGCCAAGGAGCTACCTACGAGCAGTACTTC.

This clonotype was detected ten times or more. The rearrangement links TRBV20-1 to TRBJ1-1; a weak D match, TRBD1 (6 bases). V was pared by 4 bases and J by 7 bases, with 10 bases between. In germline, CDR1 is DFQATT, CDR2 SNEGSKA (reference sequence). This CDR3 contains 11 residues. CDR3 protein: CSANRQVEAFF. CDR3 in DNA: TGCAGTGCTAACCGACAGGTTGAAGCTTTCTTT.

Many counts were recorded for this clonotype. J is TRBJ2-3 and V is TRBV6-1; D unclear. This CDR3 has 15 amino acids. Germline CDR1 reads MNHNS; CDR2 reads SASEGT. The V and J ends lost 6 bases and 0 bases respectively, with 13 bases between them. The CDR3 DNA reads TGTGCCAGCAGACGGAGACGCGATAGCACAGATACGCAGTATTTT. It specifies CASRRRRDSTDTQYF.

V is TRBV7-2 and J is TRBJ2-1; the D is unclear. Germline V CDR1 and CDR2: SGHTA, FQGNSA. V dropped 1 base and J dropped 0 bases, with 4 bases sitting between them. This CDR3 has 14 residues. This CDR3 is CASSLGSSYNEQFF. The DNA for the CDR3 is TGTGCCAGCAGCTTAGGCAGCTCCTACAATGAGCAGTTCTTC.

This clonotype has a count of ten or more. This chain connects TRBV28 to TRBJ1-1; possible D gene TRBD1, 5 bases. The germline CDR1 and CDR2 sequences are MDHEN and SYDVKM. This CDR3 has 14 residues. Trimming took off 3 bases at V and 1 base at J, with 9 bases between the two ends. The chain's CDR3 is CASSFPGSNTEAFF. DNA of the CDR3: TGTGCCAGCAGTTTCCCAGGGTCGAACACTGAAGCTTTCTTT.

This clonotype was detected ten times or more. The rearrangement joins TRBV30 to TRBJ2-1; tentative D call: TRBD1 (6 bases). In germline, CDR1 is GTSNPN, CDR2 SVGIG (reference sequence). V was trimmed by 5 bases and J by 8 bases, leaving 16 bases between them. The CDR3 length is 13 residues. DNA of the CDR3: TGTGCCTGGGAAGAGGGGGTCTTCTATGAGCAGTTCTTC. Its translation is CAWEEGVFYEQFF.

This clonotype showed up many times. V usage is TRBV28 and J usage is TRBJ2-7, with 7 bases aligning to TRBD1. The CDR3 length is 14 residues. With 3 bases clipped from V and 1 base from J, the junction kept 3 bases outside the gene matches. The V gene's germline CDR1 is MDHEN and CDR2 SYDVKM. The CDR3 loop reads CASSFGDRSYEQYF. CDR3 nucleotides: TGTGCCAGCAGTTTTGGGGACAGATCCTACGAGCAGTACTTC.

In this sample, this clonotype turned up many times. The chain recombines TRBV20-1 with TRBJ2-3, with unresolved D. CDR1 and CDR2 from the germline V gene are DFQATT and SNEGSKA (reference sequence). Trimming pared 3 bases from V and 6 bases from J, leaving 7 bases between. The CDR3 length is 11 residues. Here the CDR3 DNA reads TGCAGTGCTAGCGTCGGGGATACGCAGTATTTT. Translated, it gives CSASVGDTQYF.

This clonotype was seen ten or more times. The chain couples TRBV7-2 to TRBJ2-6; D unresolved. Germline-derived CDR1 and CDR2 are SGHTA and FQGNSA. The CDR3 has 13 residues. Trimming pared 5 bases from V and 1 base from J, leaving 3 bases between. The CDR3 DNA sequence: TGTGCCAGCAGCGCTTCTGGGGCCAACGTCCTGACTTTC. Protein product: CASSASGANVLTF.

The sample holds many counts of this clonotype. V is TRBV6-5 and J is TRBJ2-5, with 8 bases aligning to TRBD1. V lost 6 bases and J lost 5; bases outside the gene matches: 11. The CDR3 covers 15 residues. Germline CDR1 is MNHEY and CDR2 is SVGAGI. The CDR3 spells CASRGIGTGSETQYF. Here the CDR3 DNA reads TGTGCCAGCAGGGGGATTGGGACAGGTTCGGAGACCCAGTACTTC.

This clonotype qualifies as medium-sized. The chain joins TRBV29-1 to TRBJ2-5; 7 bases are a match to TRBD2. This CDR3 is 17 amino acids long. The V gene's germline CDR1 is SQVTM and CDR2 ANQGSEA. The J segment lost 3 bases and the V segment lost 4 bases, leaving 17 bases of the junction unmatched. As DNA, the CDR3 is TGCAGCGTTGCGGCGGGACTCGGACTAGGAGTTGAAGAGACCCAGTACTTC. It yields the protein CSVAAGLGLGVEETQYF.

This clonotype was seen ten or more times. The gene calls are TRBV5-1 and TRBJ2-5; no clear D. This CDR3 region has 14 residues. V was trimmed by 0 bases and J by 2 bases, leaving 8 bases between them. The V gene's germline CDR1 is SGHRS and CDR2 YFSETQ. CDR3 sequence: CASSLVSSQETQYF. CDR3 sequence (DNA): TGCGCCAGCAGCTTGGTCTCTAGTCAAGAGACCCAGTACTTC.

This clonotype has ten or more counts. V gene TRBV20-1 combines with J gene TRBJ2-3; D perhaps matches TRBD1 (6 bases). Looked up from germline, CDR1 is DFQATT and CDR2 is SNEGSKA (reference sequence). Trimming removed 0 bases at V and 7 bases at J, with 11 bases between. The CDR3 loop spans 13 amino acids. Written as DNA, the CDR3 is TGCAGTGCTAGAGAGCACAGGGCGCATACGCAGTATTTT. Translation: CSAREHRAHTQYF.

The genes are TRBV30 and TRBJ2-5, with D unclear. The CDR3 sequence is 12 residues long. V was pared by 4 bases and J by 5 bases, with 11 bases between. The germline gives CDR1 GTSNPN, CDR2 SVGIG (reference sequence). CDR3 DNA: TGTGCCTGGAACGATCCGGAGGAGACCCAGTACTTC. As protein: CAWNDPEETQYF.

Ten or more counts support this clonotype. This chain joins TRBV7-8 and TRBJ1-6; 9 bases match TRBD1. CDR3 length: 20 residues. Germline CDR1 and CDR2: SGHVS and FQNEAQ. Trimming removed 5 bases from V and 2 bases from J; junction bases left unmatched: 16. The CDR3 sequence: CASSPVGRDREGTYNSPLHF. DNA of the CDR3: TGTGCCAGCAGCCCGGTGGGCAGGGACAGGGAAGGAACCTATAATTCACCCCTCCACTTT.

Many counts were recorded for this clonotype. The rearrangement links TRBV7-7 to TRBJ2-7, with a possible D match to TRBD1 (5 bases). Germline V lookup: CDR1 SSHAT, CDR2 FNYEAQ (reference sequence). This CDR3 comprises 17 residues. V shed 2 bases and J shed 1 base, with 18 bases lying between them. CDR3 sequence: CASSLPRQHPDSYEQYF. The CDR3 DNA reads TGTGCCAGCAGCTTACCCCGACAGCATCCTGATTCCTACGAGCAGTACTTC. Combining the CDR3 with reference TRBV7-7 and TRBJ2-7 gives the whole variable domain GAGVSQSPRYKVTKRGQDVTLRCDPISSHATLYWYQQALGQGPEFLTYFNYEAQPDKSGLPSDRFSAERPEGSISTLTIQRTEQRDSAMYRCASSLPRQHPDSYEQYFGPGTRLTVT.

This clonotype was recorded at least ten times. The rearrangement links TRBV11-2 to TRBJ1-3, with D uncertain. Germline CDR1 reads SGHAT; CDR2 reads FQNNGV. The CDR3 consists of 13 residues. V lost 3 bases to trimming and J lost 6 bases, with 9 bases between them. The CDR3 bases are TGTGCCAGCAGCTTCTCCTACGTAAACACCATATATTTT. This codes for CASSFSYVNTIYF.

This clonotype was observed at least ten times. V is TRBV27 and J is TRBJ2-2; TRBD2 matches at 7 bases. The CDR3 spans 15 residues. The germline gives CDR1 MNHEY, CDR2 SMNVEV (reference sequence). Trimming removed 3 bases from V and 3 bases from J; junction bases left unmatched: 4. CDR3 sequence: CASSLRELHTGELFF. The CDR3 coding sequence is TGTGCCAGCAGTTTGCGGGAGTTACACACCGGGGAGCTGTTTTTT.

This clonotype was counted at least ten times. The CDR3 loop is CASSPRGSGTYEQYF. In nucleotides, the CDR3 is TGCGCCAGCAGCCCAAGAGGTAGCGGCACCTACGAGCAGTACTTC. This chain joins TRBV5-1 and TRBJ2-7; D may be TRBD2 (6 bases). The germline V and J ends were trimmed by 4 bases and 2 bases, with 16 bases remaining between them. CDR1 is SGHRS and CDR2 is YFSETQ in the germline V gene. The CDR3 totals 15 residues.

In its sample, this clonotype was seen a few times. This chain joins TRBV7-3 and TRBJ2-4, with 11 bases aligning to TRBD2. Germline V lookup: CDR1 SGHTA, CDR2 FQGTGA. The ends lost 5 bases at V and 9 bases at J; junction bases unmatched: 3. The CDR3 extends over 13 amino acids. As DNA, the CDR3 is TGTGCCAGCAGCCCTCTAGCGGGAGGCATTCAGTACTTC. Amino acid sequence: CASSPLAGGIQYF.

This clonotype was detected ten times or more. This chain uses TRBV6-5 with TRBJ2-5; D call uncertain. CDR1 and CDR2 from the germline V gene are MNHEY and SVGAGI. This CDR3 region has 14 residues. V lost 6 bases and J 1 base, leaving 12 bases between the germline ends. CDR3 region: CASRVLAAQETQYF. The CDR3 DNA is TGTGCCAGCAGGGTATTGGCAGCCCAAGAGACCCAGTACTTC.

This clonotype was seen many times. V gene TRBV7-9 combines with J gene TRBJ2-3; possibly TRBD2 for D (5 bases). Trimming removed 5 bases at V and 0 bases at J, with 15 bases between. The V gene's germline CDR1 is SEHNR and CDR2 FQNEAQ (reference sequence). The CDR3 covers 16 residues. The CDR3 DNA reads as TGTGCCAGCAGCACCCTGGTGGGAGCCAGCACAGATACGCAGTATTTT. Its translation is CASSTLVGASTDTQYF.

In its sample, this clonotype was seen a few times. At one boundary the junction diverges from the germline segment, which might be a read error. This chain joins TRBV11-2 and TRBJ2-7; D perhaps matches TRBD1 (5 bases). The CDR3 runs to 13 residues. Germline-derived CDR1 and CDR2 are SGHAT and FQNNGV. This CDR3 is CASSLAAGHGSTF. The CDR3 region has the DNA TGTGCCAGCAGCTTGGCGGCAGGGCATGGTAGTACCTTC.

This clonotype was observed many times. The chain couples TRBV2 to TRBJ2-7; no definite D call. The CDR3 contains 11 residues. Germline loops: CDR1 SNHLY, CDR2 FYNNEI. Deletions cut 3 bases from V and 4 bases from J, with 4 bases between. CDR3 nucleotides: TGTGCCAGCAGTGAGGGATACGAGCAGTACTTC. Translation: CASSEGYEQYF.

This clonotype was counted many times. The rearrangement links TRBV7-9 to TRBJ2-7, with 7 positions matching TRBD2. Per the germline V gene, CDR1 is SEHNR and CDR2 is FQNEAQ (reference sequence). CDR3 length: 15 amino acids. V lost 6 bases and J lost 7; bases outside the gene matches: 15. The CDR3 protein is CASRPPGGLVGEQYF. The DNA for the CDR3 is TGTGCCAGCAGACCTCCTGGAGGACTAGTTGGTGAGCAGTACTTC.

This clonotype was recorded at least ten times. V is TRBV28 and J is TRBJ2-7; D is perhaps TRBD1 (6 bases). Germline lookup yields CDR1 MDHEN and CDR2 SYDVKM. V lost 3 bases and J 4 bases, leaving 19 bases between the germline ends. This CDR3 is 16 amino acids long. CDR3 bases: TGTGCCAGCAGTTTCAGCTGGGGGCGGGTTGGATACGAGCAGTACTTC. It translates to CASSFSWGRVGYEQYF.